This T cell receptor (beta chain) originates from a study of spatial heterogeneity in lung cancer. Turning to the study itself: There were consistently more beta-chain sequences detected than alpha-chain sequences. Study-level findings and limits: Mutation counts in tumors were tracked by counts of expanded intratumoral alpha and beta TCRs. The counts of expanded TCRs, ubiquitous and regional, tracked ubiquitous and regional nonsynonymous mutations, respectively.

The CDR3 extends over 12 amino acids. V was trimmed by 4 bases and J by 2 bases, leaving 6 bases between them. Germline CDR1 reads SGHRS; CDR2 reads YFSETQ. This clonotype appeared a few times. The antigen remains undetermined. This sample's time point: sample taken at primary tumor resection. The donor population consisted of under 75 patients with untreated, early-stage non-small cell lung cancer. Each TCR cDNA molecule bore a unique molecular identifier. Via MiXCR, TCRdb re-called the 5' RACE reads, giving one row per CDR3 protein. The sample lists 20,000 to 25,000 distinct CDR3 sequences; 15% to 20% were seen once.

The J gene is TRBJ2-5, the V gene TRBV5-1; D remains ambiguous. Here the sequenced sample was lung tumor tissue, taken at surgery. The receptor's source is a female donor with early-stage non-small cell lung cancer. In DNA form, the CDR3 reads TGCGCCAGCAGCCTTATGCAAGAGACCCAGTACTTC. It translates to CASSLMQETQYF.